The text below deals with one T cell receptor beta chain. Its antigen remains unknown. TCRdb called the reads again in MiXCR, with one record for every CDR3 protein. Of roughly 630,000 distinct CDR3 sequences listed, less than 25% are singletons. This sample stems from a study of T cell repertoires in cytomegalovirus infection. Study-level background: Public TCR beta signature analysis indicated the presence of both CMV infection and matching HLA type. The study, taken as a whole, reports: CMV carriers having the relevant HLA were flagged by cumulative public TCR beta family frequency. Ex vivo, HLA-C-restricted CMV-specific TCR beta clonotypes prevailed over the rest of the response.

V lost 4 bases to trimming and J lost 8 bases, with 12 bases between them. Germline values: CDR1 MDHEN, CDR2 SYDVKM. The CDR3 has 13 residues. The chain joins TRBV28 to TRBJ1-5, with D unresolved. This TCR derives from a human donor in good health (CMV status not recorded). Some clones in this sample may be carry-over from other donors' samples. Sequenced sample: CD8+ T cells from PBMCs. For the CDR3, the DNA is TGTGCCAGCAGTTCCGGGCGTGGTAAGCCCCAGCATTTT. Residues: CASSSGRGKPQHF.